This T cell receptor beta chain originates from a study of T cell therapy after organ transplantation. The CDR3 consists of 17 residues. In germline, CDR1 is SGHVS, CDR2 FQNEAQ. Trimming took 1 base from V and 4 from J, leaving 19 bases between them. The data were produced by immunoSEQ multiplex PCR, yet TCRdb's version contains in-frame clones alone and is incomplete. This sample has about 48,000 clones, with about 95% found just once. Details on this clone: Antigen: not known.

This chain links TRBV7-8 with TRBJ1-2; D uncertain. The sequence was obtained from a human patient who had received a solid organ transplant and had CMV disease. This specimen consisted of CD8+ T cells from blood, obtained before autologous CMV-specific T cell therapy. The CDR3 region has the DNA TGTGCCAGCAGCTTAGTCGCCCTGGAGGGTAACTCCTATGGCTACACCTTC. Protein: CASSLVALEGNSYGYTF. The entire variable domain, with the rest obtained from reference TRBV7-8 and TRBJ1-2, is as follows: GAGVSQSPRYKVAKRGQDVALRCDPISGHVSLFWYQQALGQGPEFLTYFQNEAQLDKSGLPSDRFFAERPEGSVSTLKIQRTQQEDSAVYLCASSLVALEGNSYGYTFGSGTRLTVV.